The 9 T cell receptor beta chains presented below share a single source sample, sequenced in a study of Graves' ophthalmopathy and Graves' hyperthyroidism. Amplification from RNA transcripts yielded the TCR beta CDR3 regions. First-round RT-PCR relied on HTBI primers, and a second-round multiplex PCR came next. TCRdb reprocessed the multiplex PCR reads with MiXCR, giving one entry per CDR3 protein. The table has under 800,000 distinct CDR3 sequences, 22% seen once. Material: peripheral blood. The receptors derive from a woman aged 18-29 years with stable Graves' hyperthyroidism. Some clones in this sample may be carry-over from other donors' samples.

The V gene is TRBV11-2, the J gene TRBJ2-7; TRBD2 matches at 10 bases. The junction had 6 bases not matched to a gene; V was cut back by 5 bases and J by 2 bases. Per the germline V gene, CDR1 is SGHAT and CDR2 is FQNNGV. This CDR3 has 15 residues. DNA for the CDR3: TGTGCCAGCAGCACCGGACTAGCGGTCACCTACGAGCAGTACTTC. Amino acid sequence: CASSTGLAVTYEQYF.

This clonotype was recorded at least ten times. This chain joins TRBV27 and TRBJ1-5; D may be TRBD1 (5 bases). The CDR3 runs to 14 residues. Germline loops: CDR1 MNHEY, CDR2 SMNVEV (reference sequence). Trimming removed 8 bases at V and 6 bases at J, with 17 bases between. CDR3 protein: CASGPWGEGQPQHF. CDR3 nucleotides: TGTGCCAGCGGCCCCTGGGGGGAGGGTCAGCCCCAGCATTTT.

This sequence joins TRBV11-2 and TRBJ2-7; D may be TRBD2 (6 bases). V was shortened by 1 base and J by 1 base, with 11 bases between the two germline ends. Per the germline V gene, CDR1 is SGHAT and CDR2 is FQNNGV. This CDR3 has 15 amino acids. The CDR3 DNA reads TGTGCCAGCAGCTTAGGGGGCCGGGAGTCCTACGAGCAGTACTTC. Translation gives CASSLGGRESYEQYF.

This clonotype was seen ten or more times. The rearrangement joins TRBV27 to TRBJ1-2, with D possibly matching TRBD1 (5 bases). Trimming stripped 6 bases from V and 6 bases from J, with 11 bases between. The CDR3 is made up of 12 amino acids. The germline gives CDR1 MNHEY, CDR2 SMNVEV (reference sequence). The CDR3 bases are TGTGCCAGCAGCCGGGGGTCAGATGGCTACACCTTC. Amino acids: CASSRGSDGYTF.

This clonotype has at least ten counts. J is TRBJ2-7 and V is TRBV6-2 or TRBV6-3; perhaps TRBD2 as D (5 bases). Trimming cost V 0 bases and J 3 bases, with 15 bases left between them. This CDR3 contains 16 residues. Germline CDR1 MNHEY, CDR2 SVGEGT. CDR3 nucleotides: TGTGCCAGCAGTTACTCGATTGAAGAGGGCTACTACGAGCAGTACTTC. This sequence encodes CASSYSIEEGYYEQYF.

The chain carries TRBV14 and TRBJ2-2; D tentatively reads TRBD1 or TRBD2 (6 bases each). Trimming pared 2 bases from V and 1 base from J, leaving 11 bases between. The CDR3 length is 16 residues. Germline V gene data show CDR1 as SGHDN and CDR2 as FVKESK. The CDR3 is CASSQIGGLNTGELFF. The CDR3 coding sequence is TGTGCCAGCAGCCAAATTGGGGGGCTGAACACCGGGGAGCTGTTTTTT.

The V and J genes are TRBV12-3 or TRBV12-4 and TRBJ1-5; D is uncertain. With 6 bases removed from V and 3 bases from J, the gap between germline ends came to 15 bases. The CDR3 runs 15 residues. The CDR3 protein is CASSPKGFSNQPQHF. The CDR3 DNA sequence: TGTGCCAGCAGCCCGAAGGGTTTTTCCAATCAGCCCCAGCATTTT.

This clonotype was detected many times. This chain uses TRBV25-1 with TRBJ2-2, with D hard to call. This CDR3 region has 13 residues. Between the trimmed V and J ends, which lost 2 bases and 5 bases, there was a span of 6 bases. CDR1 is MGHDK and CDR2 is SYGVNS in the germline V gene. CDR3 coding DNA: TGTGCCAGCAGTGAAGGGTTTACCGGGGAGCTGTTTTTT. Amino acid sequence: CASSEGFTGELFF.

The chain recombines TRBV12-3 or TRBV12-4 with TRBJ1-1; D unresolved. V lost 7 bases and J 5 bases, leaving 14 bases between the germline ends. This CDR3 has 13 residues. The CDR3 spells CASTDLPSTEAFF. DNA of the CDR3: TGTGCCAGCACCGACCTTCCCTCGACTGAAGCTTTCTTT.